This entry is about one T cell receptor (beta chain). The clone's antigen remains unknown. Base qualities are not at hand, and no much larger clone is one base apart. This specimen belongs to a study of response to subunit inactivated influenza vaccine (dated by TCRdb to 2017 to 2018). For context, the study as a whole: To follow how T cells responded to a trivalent subunit inactivated influenza vaccine, the researchers relied on deep quantitative profiling of the T cell receptor repertoire. General study outcomes and caveats: According to the authors, only a limited number of new T cells may be recruited by each seasonal influenza vaccination.

Libraries were made using RT-PCR. Instrument on record: Illumina HiSeq 2500. The raw public reads went through TCRdb reprocessing: fastp at Q25, MiXCR clone calling, in-frame beta chains kept. For every CDR3 protein sequence, its rows merge into one entry that carries the most common genes and DNA. The sample includes 530,000 or so distinct CDR3 sequences, with 12% to 15% observed a single time. Clones ranked in the top ten supply around 10% of the sample. V is clipped by 8 bases and J by 8 bases, and the sequence between their germline boundaries is 15 bases long. The CDR3 spans 12 residues, from the cysteine through the phenylalanine. The entry retains the CDR3 DNA only, 36 bases that are in frame from base 1.

The input for sequencing was PBMCs from blood, taken roughly 12 days after vaccination. The chain is encoded by TRBV12-3 or TRBV12-4 joined to TRBJ1-2; the D segment could be TRBD1, given 6 matching bases. The TCR comes from a man aged 50 or older who received an inactivated influenza vaccine. Donor details come from another sample of the same person, matched by shared clones. The CDR3 sequence is CASAGVVGGYTF. The nucleotide sequence is TGTGCCAGCGCAGGGGTCGTGGGCGGCTACACCTTC.